Included here is one T cell receptor beta chain sequence, with context. This CDR3 contains 14 residues. Germline CDR1 is SGHKS and CDR2 is YYEKEE (reference sequence). V lost 2 bases and J 5 bases, leaving 11 bases between the germline ends. This entry belongs to a study of blood T cell repertoires in COVID-19. The wider study: COVID-19 samples, acute and convalescent, were from the United States, Italy and Spain. In each case, the material was cDNA or gDNA derived from T cells, B-cell-depleted T cells, or PBMCs.

As handled by the study authors: Cell counts per sample came from amplifying reference gene primers. Profiling relied on immunoSEQ multiplex PCR, and the TCRdb table lists in-frame clones only, not all of them. V and J calls and clone size follow that table, whereas D and trimming were derived from the DNA. The sample has around 370,000 clones, around 90% seen once; the top ten hold under 3.5%. The V gene is TRBV5-5, the J gene TRBJ2-1; D is undetermined. The specimen sequenced was peripheral blood. The receptor comes from a woman between 18 and 29 years old who had recovered from COVID-19. The CDR3 sequence is CASSFPGVNNEQFF. DNA for the CDR3: TGTGCCAGCAGCTTTCCCGGAGTTAACAATGAGCAGTTCTTC.